This T cell receptor beta chain derives from a study of identical twins. A universal primer binding site was introduced by template switching. The final cDNA contained unique molecular identifiers. TCRdb analysed the 5' RACE reads with MiXCR anew, one entry per CDR3 protein. The sample carries just under 650,000 distinct CDR3 sequences, just over 7% recorded once. Healthy Caucasians provided all donations. V lost 2 bases to trimming and J lost 7 bases, with 11 bases between them. CDR3 size: 12 residues. Per the germline V gene, CDR1 is SQVTM and CDR2 is ANQGSEA. This sample also belongs to another study, concerning yellow fever vaccine responses in identical twins.

V gene TRBV29-1 combines with J gene TRBJ2-5; weak D call: TRBD2 (5 bases). The sequenced sample consisted of PBMCs. This sequence originates from a woman aged 18-30 years in good health. The CDR3 DNA reads as TGCAGCGTTGAACGGCAGGCGGGGACCCAGTACTTC. Protein sequence: CSVERQAGTQYF.